A single sample gave rise to the 25 T cell receptor beta chains below, sequenced in a study of naive and memory T cell subsets. The beta constant-region primer was an equimolar mix of two oligonucleotides covering TRBC1 and TRBC2. TCRdb reprocessed the UMI-ligation and nested PCR reads via MiXCR and lists one record per CDR3 protein. The table shows about 21,000 distinct CDR3 sequences, with approximately 11% occurring only once. The specimen was central memory CD8+ T cells from blood. The receptors were gathered from a human donor in good health.

This clonotype was found many times. Written as DNA, the CDR3 is TGTGCCGTCGACGAGGGCCCGTCCTACAATGAGCAGTTCTTC. As protein: CAVDEGPSYNEQFF. The chain employs TRBV10-3 and TRBJ2-1; D might be TRBD2 (5 bases). This CDR3 is 14 amino acids long. Germline V gene lookup returns CDR1 ENHRY and CDR2 SYGVKD. The germline V and J ends were trimmed by 11 bases and 1 base, with 15 bases remaining between them.

This clonotype was observed a handful of times. CDR3 residues: CASSTTGVRSYEQYF. DNA of the CDR3: TGCGCCAGCAGTACGACAGGGGTAAGGTCCTACGAGCAGTACTTC. The chain links TRBV10-2 to TRBJ2-7, with 8 bases matching TRBD1. CDR3 length equals 15 residues. V dropped 5 bases and J dropped 1; count of bases not matched to a gene: 7. Germline assignment: CDR1 WSHSY and CDR2 SAAADI.

The V gene is TRBV6-4, the J gene TRBJ1-1, with D uncertain. Germline lookup yields CDR1 MRHNA and CDR2 SNTAGT. With 0 bases removed from V and 1 base from J, the gap between germline ends came to 9 bases. This CDR3 contains 15 residues. The CDR3: CASSDSRRTNTEAFF. The CDR3 DNA follows: TGTGCCAGCAGTGACTCAAGGAGGACGAACACTGAAGCTTTCTTT.

The sample holds many counts of this clonotype. This CDR3 is CASSPPGGNTEAFF. CDR3 DNA: TGTGCCAGCAGCCCCCCCGGGGGGAACACTGAAGCTTTCTTT. V is TRBV7-9 and J is TRBJ1-1; D is perhaps TRBD1 (5 bases). This CDR3 region has 14 residues. Germline assignment: CDR1 SEHNR and CDR2 FQNEAQ (reference sequence). Trimming shortened V by 5 bases and J by 1 base, and 11 bases separated the two germline ends.

This clonotype was seen ten or more times. The rearrangement uses TRBV12-3 or TRBV12-4 and TRBJ2-3, with a weak D call TRBD1 (5 bases). There are 14 residues in the CDR3. Trimming pared 3 bases from V and 0 bases from J, leaving 7 bases between. CDR3 coding DNA: TGTGCCAGCAGTTTTGCAGGGAGCACAGATACGCAGTATTTT. Translation: CASSFAGSTDTQYF.

This clonotype was observed a few times. The genes are TRBV20-1 and TRBJ2-6, with D possibly TRBD1 on 6 matching bases. The CDR3 has 18 amino acids. CDR1 is DFQATT, CDR2 SNEGSKA, per germline (reference sequence). The ends were cut back, 0 bases at V and 0 bases at J, with 15 bases in the middle. CDR3 in DNA: TGCAGTGCTAGAGATGTTGGGGACATCCCCTCTGGGGCCAACGTCCTGACTTTC. This codes for CSARDVGDIPSGANVLTF.

Regarding this clonotype: With a much larger clone just one base away, this may be a read error. The rearrangement joins TRBV6-1 to TRBJ2-2, with D unresolved. The V gene lost 8 bases and the J gene lost 6 bases, with 7 bases spanning the gap. The CDR3 totals 11 residues. From germline, CDR1 is MNHNS and CDR2 SASEGT. This CDR3 reads CASPIAGELFF. As DNA, the CDR3 is TGTGCCAGCCCCATTGCCGGGGAGCTGTTTTTT.

This clonotype was seen many times. The chain has TRBV7-6 and TRBJ2-1, with a weak D call TRBD2 (6 bases). Between the trimmed V and J ends, which lost 5 bases and 14 bases, there was a span of 16 bases. Germline lookup yields CDR1 SGHVS and CDR2 FNYEAQ. This CDR3 has 12 residues. The CDR3 DNA sequence: TGTGCCAGCAGCCAACCGGGAGACCAGAAGTTCTTC. This codes for CASSQPGDQKFF.

This chain joins TRBV9 and TRBJ2-3; 9 positions agree with TRBD2. V shed 7 bases and J 0 bases; nucleotides not matched to a gene: 3. There are 14 residues in the CDR3. Germline V gene data show CDR1 as SGDLS and CDR2 as YYNGEE. CDR3 region: CASSTSGSTDTQYF. The DNA for the CDR3 is TGTGCCAGCTCCACTAGCGGGAGCACAGATACGCAGTATTTT.

The rearrangement uses TRBV9 and TRBJ1-2; TRBD1 agrees at 7 bases. V gave up 0 bases and J gave up 6 bases; unmatched junction bases: 5. CDR1 and CDR2 (germline): SGDLS, YYNGEE. The CDR3 consists of 14 residues. CDR3 in amino acids: CASSVGDRVNGYTF. Written as DNA, the CDR3 is TGTGCCAGCAGCGTAGGAGACAGGGTGAATGGCTACACCTTC.

This clonotype was observed a single time. The CDR3 DNA reads as TGTGCCAGTAGTCTCCGACAGGGTGGCTCTTCAGATACGCAGTATTTT. Translation: CASSLRQGGSSDTQYF. The genes are TRBV19 and TRBJ2-3; 7 bases are a match to TRBD1. V was clipped by 5 bases and J by 4 bases; unmatched bases: 12. Germline V gene lookup returns CDR1 LNHDA and CDR2 SQIVND (reference sequence). There are 16 residues in the CDR3.

This clonotype was seen more than once but under ten times. V and J are TRBV2 and TRBJ1-2, with TRBD1 matching over 9 bases. The CDR3 contains 14 residues. The germline V gene encodes CDR1 SNHLY and CDR2 FYNNEI. J lost 4 bases, V lost 8 bases, and 8 bases had no gene match. CDR3 loop: CASGARTGAYGYTF. In DNA, the CDR3 is TGTGCCAGCGGAGCCCGGACAGGGGCCTATGGCTACACCTTC. The entire variable domain, with the rest obtained from reference TRBV2 and TRBJ1-2, is as follows: EPEVTQTPSHQVTQMGQEVILRCVPISNHLYFYWYRQILGQKVEFLVSFYNNEISEKSEIFDDQFSVERPDGSNFTLKIRSTKLEDSAMYFCASGARTGAYGYTFGSGTRLTVV.

V is TRBV28 and J is TRBJ2-1; 7 positions agree with TRBD2. The trim removed 2 bases at V and 1 base at J, leaving 2 bases unmatched. Looked up from germline, CDR1 is MDHEN and CDR2 is SYDVKM. The CDR3 covers 15 residues. The CDR3: CASSLERGSYNEQFF. The DNA for the CDR3 is TGTGCCAGCAGTTTAGAGCGGGGATCCTACAATGAGCAGTTCTTC.

This clonotype was seen a handful of times. J is TRBJ2-1 and V is TRBV7-8, with 10 bases lining up with TRBD2. This CDR3 has 16 residues. Germline V gene sequence: CDR1 SGHVS, CDR2 FQNEAQ. Trimming took 2 bases from V and 7 from J; bases not matched to a gene: 8. The CDR3 protein is CASSLWGLLAGNEQFF. CDR3 nucleotides: TGTGCCAGCAGCTTATGGGGGTTACTAGCGGGGAATGAGCAGTTCTTC.

The V and J genes are TRBV7-8 and TRBJ2-2; 11 bases agree with TRBD2. The trim removed 4 bases at V and 6 bases at J, leaving 10 bases unmatched. This CDR3 has 17 residues. The germline gives CDR1 SGHVS, CDR2 FQNEAQ. Written as DNA, the CDR3 is TGTGCCAGCAGCTCATTAGTAGCGGGGGGGAAGGCCGGGGAGCTGTTTTTT. It encodes CASSSLVAGGKAGELFF.

This clonotype was observed a handful of times. The V gene is TRBV2, the J gene TRBJ2-7; D is uncertain. CDR1 and CDR2 (germline): SNHLY, FYNNEI. The CDR3 is 13 amino acids. V was cut by 7 bases and J by 0 bases, with 10 bases left in between. The CDR3 DNA reads as TGTGCCAGCACAAGGCAGGACTCCTACGAGCAGTACTTC. Protein sequence: CASTRQDSYEQYF.

This clonotype was observed at least ten times. V and J are TRBV25-1 and TRBJ1-2; D is possibly TRBD1 (5 bases). V lost 4 bases, J lost 8 bases, and 8 bases lay in between. Germline CDR1 is MGHDK and CDR2 is SYGVNS. CDR3 size: 11 residues. The DNA for the CDR3 is TGTGCCAGCAGTGTTGGGGGAGGCTACACCTTC. Its protein is CASSVGGGYTF.

This clonotype is medium-sized in the sample. The V and J genes are TRBV27 and TRBJ1-3; D is undetermined. Trimming stripped 2 bases from V and 2 bases from J, with 4 bases between. This CDR3 has 13 amino acids. Per the germline V gene, CDR1 is MNHEY and CDR2 is SMNVEV (reference sequence). The CDR3 loop reads CASSLAAGNTIYF. Here the CDR3 DNA reads TGTGCCAGCAGTTTAGCCGCTGGAAACACCATATATTTT.

This clonotype was observed many times. The J gene is TRBJ1-4, the V gene TRBV7-9, with D uncertain. The length of the CDR3 is 17 residues. Germline CDR1 reads SEHNR; CDR2 reads FQNEAQ (reference sequence). V lost 4 bases, J lost 8 bases, and 23 bases lay in between. Here the CDR3 DNA reads TGTGCCAGCAGCTCGACGCGTCCCATGGGGAAAAGGGAAAAACTGTTTTTT. Residues: CASSSTRPMGKREKLFF. Looking up the rest from reference TRBV7-9 and TRBJ1-4 gives the full variable domain: DTGVSQNPRHKITKRGQNVTFRCDPISEHNRLYWYRQTLGQGPEFLTYFQNEAQLEKSRLLSDRFSAERPKGSFSTLEIQRTEQGDSAMYLCASSSTRPMGKREKLFFGSGTQLSVL.

This clonotype turned up a few times. The CDR3 sequence is CASSSDRGGGSFTDTQYF. The CDR3 DNA reads as TGTGCCAGCAGCTCGGATAGGGGCGGCGGGAGTTTCACAGATACGCAGTATTTT. The chain employs TRBV5-6 and TRBJ2-3, with 7 bases lining up with TRBD2. This CDR3 has 18 residues. Germline V gives CDR1 SGHDT, CDR2 YYEEEE. The V gene end was trimmed by 3 bases and the J gene end by 2 bases; junction bases not matched to a gene: 15.

This clonotype was observed at least ten times. Here the CDR3 reads CSARTGGGNTGELFF. The CDR3 nucleotides read TGCAGCGCCCGGACAGGGGGCGGAAACACCGGGGAGCTGTTTTTT. The chain is built from TRBV29-1 and TRBJ2-2; 11 positions match TRBD1. Germline CDR1 and CDR2: SQVTM and ANQGSEA. The CDR3 contains 15 residues. V dropped 7 bases and J dropped 2; count of bases not matched to a gene: 6.

There are many counts of this clonotype. The CDR3: CASSQETTVPMYNEQFF. In DNA form, the CDR3 reads TGTGCCAGCAGCCAAGAGACGACAGTACCAATGTACAATGAGCAGTTCTTC. The chain has TRBV14 and TRBJ2-1; a weak D match, TRBD1 (5 bases). V was trimmed by 0 bases and J by 4 bases, leaving 16 bases between them. Germline loops: CDR1 SGHDN, CDR2 FVKESK. CDR3 length: 17 amino acids.

The chain combines TRBV5-4 with TRBJ2-7, with D possibly TRBD2 on 6 matching bases. CDR1 and CDR2 (germline): SGHNT, YYREEE (reference sequence). This CDR3 contains 15 residues. Trimming took 0 bases from V and 7 from J, leaving 17 bases between them. CDR3 nucleotide sequence: TGTGCCAGCAGCTTGGAGGGGACTGTACTGGGGGAGCAGTACTTC. The encoded protein is CASSLEGTVLGEQYF.

This clonotype came up a few times. V is TRBV6-1 and J is TRBJ1-2; 7 bases line up with TRBD1. The germline V gene encodes CDR1 MNHNS and CDR2 SASEGT. The length of the CDR3 is 13 residues. The V and J ends lost 4 bases and 3 bases, in that order; junction bases with no gene match: 2. The CDR3 is CASSAGQHYGYTF. CDR3 coding DNA: TGTGCCAGCAGTGCGGGACAGCACTATGGCTACACCTTC.

This chain connects TRBV20-1 to TRBJ2-1; TRBD2 might be the D (7 bases). The V end was cut by 3 bases, the J end by 0 bases, with 18 bases between. Per germline, CDR1 DFQATT and CDR2 SNEGSKA (reference sequence). This CDR3 contains 17 residues. CDR3 in amino acids: CSASPLADSSSYNEQFF. DNA for the CDR3: TGCAGTGCTAGTCCCCTAGCGGACAGCAGCTCCTACAATGAGCAGTTCTTC.